This TCR beta chain was identified in a study of control samples from healthy donors and cancer patients. Libraries were prepared by immunoSEQ multiplex PCR; TCRdb keeps only in-frame clonotypes and omits some of them. The sample lists about 75,000 clones, 94% occurring once. With 1 base removed from V and 0 bases from J, the gap between germline ends came to 18 bases. CDR3 size: 19 residues. Germline V lookup: CDR1 MNHNS, CDR2 SASEGT. The clonotype was recovered from a woman in her thirties or forties in good health. The V call is TRBV6-1, the J call TRBJ2-2; a weak D match, TRBD2 (6 bases). Sequenced: blood. Here the CDR3 reads CASSEGSLAGLPNTGELFF. The DNA of the CDR3 is TGTGCCAGCAGTGAAGGAAGTTTGGCGGGGTTACCGAACACCGGGGAGCTGTTTTTT.